The 21 T cell receptor beta chains reported below all come from one sample, sequenced in a study of blood T cell repertoires in COVID-19. Profiling relied on immunoSEQ multiplex PCR, and the TCRdb table lists in-frame clones only, not all of them. The table lists about 140,000 clones, about 80% of them singletons. The sequenced sample consisted of peripheral blood. These receptors came from a man over 45 with acute or convalescent COVID-19.

The rearrangement links TRBV6-2 or TRBV6-3 to TRBJ2-2, with D hard to call. Trimming cost V 4 bases and J 0 bases, with 9 bases left between them. In germline, CDR1 is MNHEY, CDR2 SVGEGT. CDR3 length equals 15 residues. The CDR3 DNA sequence: TGTGCCAGCAGTTCCTATACCGCGAACACCGGGGAGCTGTTTTTT. Translating it yields CASSSYTANTGELFF.

The chain is built from TRBV7-6 and TRBJ2-5; TRBD2 aligns across 16 bases. This CDR3 comprises 18 residues. Germline V gives CDR1 SGHVS, CDR2 FNYEAQ. V was clipped by 5 bases and J by 1 base; unmatched bases: 7. In DNA form, the CDR3 reads TGTGCCAGCAGCCCCGTCGGGACTAGCGGGGGGGGCCAAGAGACCCAGTACTTC. Amino acids: CASSPVGTSGGGQETQYF.

The chain links TRBV2 to TRBJ1-6; D unclear. The CDR3 has 12 amino acids. With 5 bases removed from V and 5 bases from J, the gap between germline ends came to 4 bases. CDR1 is SNHLY and CDR2 is FYNNEI in the germline V gene. In DNA form, the CDR3 reads TGTGCCAGCAGTCCAAATAATTCACCCCTCCACTTT. This translates into CASSPNNSPLHF. Based on the CDR3 plus reference TRBV2 and TRBJ1-6, the full variable domain is EPEVTQTPSHQVTQMGQEVILRCVPISNHLYFYWYRQILGQKVEFLVSFYNNEISEKSEIFDDQFSVERPDGSNFTLKIRSTKLEDSAMYFCASSPNNSPLHFGNGTRLTVT.

The table lists this clone with a few counts. V is TRBV3-1 (or the pseudogene TRBV3-2) and J is TRBJ1-2, with D possibly being TRBD1 (5 bases). CDR3 size: 15 residues. V lost 2 bases and J lost 4, with 14 bases in between. The germline V gene encodes CDR1 LGHDT and CDR2 YNNKEL (reference sequence). The CDR3 nucleotides read TGTGCCAGCAGCCAAAGCGTATGGGGCGGCTATGGCTACACCTTC. As protein: CASSQSVWGGYGYTF.

Regarding this clone: No DNA is shown, since the ends of the CDR3 on it are uncertain; the CDR3 is the one TCRdb lists. V and J are TRBV12-3 or TRBV12-4 and TRBJ1-1; the table assigns TRBD1, which was not confirmed against the DNA. The CDR3 is made up of 13 amino acids, end residues included. CDR3 region: CASSFNLAVEAFF.

The chain joins TRBV30 to TRBJ1-2; a possible D gene is TRBD1 (6 bases). Germline V gives CDR1 GTSNPN, CDR2 SVGIG (reference sequence). CDR3 length: 12 amino acids. Trimming took 4 bases from V and 6 from J, leaving 12 bases between them. The CDR3 DNA is TGTGCCTGGAAAGACTCAGGGGATGGCTACACCTTC. Protein sequence: CAWKDSGDGYTF.

CDR3 region: CATSDPGQGQGINEQFF. The CDR3 DNA follows: TGTGCCACCAGTGATCCCGGACAGGGTCAAGGAATAAATGAGCAGTTCTTC. This chain uses TRBV24-1 with TRBJ2-1; TRBD1 aligns across 8 bases. Germline assignment: CDR1 KGHDR and CDR2 SFDVKD. The CDR3 runs 17 residues. With 3 bases clipped from V and 7 bases from J, the junction kept 13 bases outside the gene matches.

The gene calls are TRBV6-5 and TRBJ2-7; perhaps TRBD1 as D (6 bases). With 7 bases removed from V and 5 bases from J, the gap between germline ends came to 12 bases. CDR1 and CDR2 from the germline V gene are MNHEY and SVGAGI. The CDR3 is made up of 12 amino acids. The CDR3, as DNA: TGTGCCAGCACCGGACAGTGGGACGAGCAGTACTTC. Translated, it gives CASTGQWDEQYF.

V usage is TRBV15 and J usage is TRBJ2-5, with D perhaps TRBD2 (6 bases). CDR3 length equals 17 residues. V was cut by 1 base and J by 6 bases, with 21 bases left in between. CDR1 and CDR2 from the germline V gene are LNHNV and YYDKDF (reference sequence). The CDR3 here is CATSRVSGSGPGKTQYF. The CDR3 DNA reads as TGTGCCACCAGCAGAGTCTCCGGTAGCGGCCCGGGAAAGACCCAGTACTTC.

The gene calls are TRBV5-1 and TRBJ1-1, with 8 bases fitting TRBD1. Per germline, CDR1 SGHRS and CDR2 YFSETQ. With 4 bases clipped from V and 3 bases from J, the junction kept 8 bases outside the gene matches. CDR3 length: 15 residues. CDR3 in DNA: TGCGCCAGCAGCCGAAGGACAGGGAGGGACACTGAAGCTTTCTTT. It is translated as CASSRRTGRDTEAFF.

The rearrangement uses TRBV27 and TRBJ2-1, with 7 bases matching TRBD1. V lost 1 base and J lost 9; bases outside the gene matches: 12. The CDR3 loop spans 16 amino acids. Germline lookup yields CDR1 MNHEY and CDR2 SMNVEV (reference sequence). The CDR3 region is CASSLYGAGGGGEQFF. The CDR3 region has the DNA TGTGCCAGCAGTTTATACGGAGCAGGGGGTGGTGGTGAGCAGTTCTTC.

The sample holds a few counts of this clone. CDR3: CASTAGGDEKLFF. The CDR3 region has the DNA TGCGCCAGTACGGCGGGAGGAGACGAAAAACTGTTTTTT. The V call is TRBV5-1, the J call TRBJ1-4; no clear D gene. Looked up from germline, CDR1 is SGHRS and CDR2 is YFSETQ. V was cut by 8 bases and J by 8 bases, with 16 bases left in between. This CDR3 is 13 amino acids long.

The J gene is TRBJ2-5, the V gene TRBV30; tentatively, D is TRBD2 (5 bases). Germline assignment: CDR1 GTSNPN and CDR2 SVGIG (reference sequence). This CDR3 is 15 amino acids long. The ends were cut back, 7 bases at V and 2 bases at J, with 20 bases in the middle. The CDR3 is CAYEGGPSQQETQYF. CDR3 DNA sequence: TGTGCCTATGAAGGCGGGCCCTCCCAACAAGAGACCCAGTACTTC.

This chain links TRBV20-1 with TRBJ1-3; D not certain. Germline V gene lookup returns CDR1 DFQATT and CDR2 SNEGSKA (reference sequence). The V end lost 3 bases, the J end lost 0 bases, and 15 bases lay between the germline ends. This CDR3 is built from 16 residues. CDR3 loop: CSASLSGRNSGNTIYF. In DNA form, the CDR3 reads TGCAGTGCTAGTCTCTCGGGGAGGAACTCTGGAAACACCATATATTTT.

The CDR3 reads CASSLDTQGNTEAFF. The CDR3, as DNA: TGTGCCAGCAGCTTAGATACCCAGGGAAACACTGAAGCTTTCTTT. The gene calls are TRBV11-2 and TRBJ1-1; weak D call: TRBD1 (5 bases). The V end was cut by 0 bases, the J end by 2 bases, with 10 bases between. Germline V lookup: CDR1 SGHAT, CDR2 FQNNGV. The CDR3 contains 15 residues.

The V gene is TRBV19, the J gene TRBJ2-3; 8 bases are a match to TRBD2. Unmatched junction bases numbered 7, after V lost 6 bases and J lost 2 bases. The CDR3 runs 15 residues. Germline CDR1 and CDR2: LNHDA and SQIVND (reference sequence). CDR3 sequence: CASRESSGSTDTQYF. Here the CDR3 DNA reads TGTGCCAGTAGGGAATCTAGCGGGTCCACAGATACGCAGTATTTT.

This clone appeared many times. The genes are TRBV28 and TRBJ1-5; no definite D call. The CDR3 extends over 17 amino acids. V was cut by 0 bases and J by 2 bases, with 14 bases left in between. Germline CDR1 MDHEN, CDR2 SYDVKM. Written as DNA, the CDR3 is TGTGCCAGCAGTTTATGGGGGAGAGGGTGGGGCAATCAGCCCCAGCATTTT. Protein product: CASSLWGRGWGNQPQHF.

This clone was recorded a few times. The CDR3 bases are TGCGCCAGCAGCCAAAACCTAGCGGCCCCCACAGATACGCAGTATTTT. Its protein product is CASSQNLAAPTDTQYF. The rearrangement links TRBV4-1 to TRBJ2-3, with 7 bases that match TRBD2. CDR3 size: 16 residues. V dropped 2 bases and J dropped 2; count of bases not matched to a gene: 7. Germline CDR1 and CDR2: MGHRA and YSYEKL.

The rearrangement links TRBV29-1 to TRBJ1-2; a possible D gene is TRBD1 (5 bases). The CDR3 has 11 residues. Looked up from germline, CDR1 is SQVTM and CDR2 is ANQGSEA. The V end was cut by 7 bases, the J end by 7 bases, with 13 bases between. CDR3 sequence (DNA): TGCAGCGCAGGACAACTCGGTGGCTACACCTTC. This translates into CSAGQLGGYTF.

This chain uses TRBV18 with TRBJ1-1; tentatively, D is TRBD1 (5 bases). The CDR3 spans 14 residues. Germline V gene sequence: CDR1 KGHSH, CDR2 LQKENI. V was clipped by 3 bases and J by 0 bases, with 8 bases between them. The CDR3 is CASSPETVNTEAFF. The CDR3 DNA is TGTGCCAGCTCACCCGAGACAGTGAACACTGAAGCTTTCTTT.

This sequence joins TRBV5-4 and TRBJ2-3; 13 bases are a match to TRBD2. Germline trimming cut 4 bases from V and 4 bases from J; bases unmatched to any gene: 9. The CDR3 extends over 17 amino acids. Germline V lookup: CDR1 SGHNT, CDR2 YYREEE (reference sequence). In DNA form, the CDR3 reads TGTGCCAGCAGCCTCGGCACTAGCGGGGGGGGCCCAGATACGCAGTATTTT. This encodes CASSLGTSGGGPDTQYF.